A selection of T cell receptor beta chains follows, all from one sample in a study of cytomegalovirus exposure and HLA in healthy donors. TCRdb's copy holds only in-frame clones and misses some; the assay was immunoSEQ multiplex PCR. The sample consists of a few hundred thousand clones, about 80% of them appearing once. What was sequenced was PBMCs. The receptors come from a girl aged 2 to 10 in good health and CMV-seronegative. Both conserved end residues are part of each CDR3. D genes are given only for firm matches. Some rows mark clone size as missing; the rest say once, few, many or name a class of expanded clone.

V gene,clone size,J gene,D gene,CDR3 protein,CDR3 DNA
TRBV10-3,NA,TRBJ2-1,NA,CAISEAGGIGAYNEQFF,TGTGCCATCAGTGAGGCAGGGGGGATCGGGGCCTACAATGAGCAGTTCTTC
TRBV6-1,NA,TRBJ2-5,NA,CASSATLGETQYF,TGTGCCAGCAGTGCTACCCTCGGGGAGACCCAGTACTTC
TRBV5-4,once,TRBJ2-1,TRBD2,CASSLASGTGEQFF,TGTGCCAGCAGCTTGGCTAGCGGAACGGGGGAGCAGTTCTTC
TRBV28,NA,TRBJ2-3,TRBD1,CASNQGATDTQYF,TGTGCCAGTAATCAGGGGGCCACAGATACGCAGTATTTT
TRBV27,few,TRBJ2-7,TRBD1,CASSLYSGTGGTYEQYF,TGTGCCAGCAGTTTATATTCTGGGACAGGGGGCACCTACGAGCAGTACTTC
TRBV7-9,NA,TRBJ2-1,TRBD2,CASSRLGLAGGLGEQFF,TGTGCCAGCAGCCGACTGGGACTAGCGGGGGGGCTGGGTGAGCAGTTCTTC
TRBV15,NA,TRBJ2-1,NA,CATSRGRAGPNNEQFF,TGTGCCACCAGCAGAGGTCGGGCGGGACCTAACAATGAGCAGTTCTTC
TRBV9,NA,TRBJ2-2,NA,CASSEQITGELFF,TGTGCCAGCAGCGAACAAATTACCGGGGAGCTGTTTTTT
TRBV7-8,NA,TRBJ1-2,NA,CASSPTDHYGYTF,TGTGCCAGCAGTCCGACAGATCATTATGGCTACACCTTC
TRBV28,NA,TRBJ2-4,NA,CASSLFRGSPLAKNIQYF,TGTGCCAGCAGTTTATTCCGAGGGAGCCCATTAGCCAAAAACATTCAGTACTTC
TRBV27,NA,TRBJ2-2,NA,CASSLVEGLAGELFF,TGTGCCAGCAGTTTAGTCGAGGGACTTGCCGGGGAGCTGTTTTTT
TRBV7-9,NA,TRBJ1-4,NA,CASSPNRVGGEKLFF,TGTGCCAGCAGCCCTAACAGGGTGGGTGGTGAAAAACTGTTTTTT
TRBV2,NA,TRBJ2-3,NA,CASSERGGWDTQYF,TGTGCCAGCAGTGAAAGGGGGGGCTGGGATACGCAGTATTTT
TRBV5-6,NA,TRBJ1-2,NA,CASSPLLYAGDLNYGYTF,TGTGCCAGCAGCCCACTTCTGTACGCGGGGGACTTGAACTATGGCTACACCTTC
TRBV30,NA,TRBJ2-7,NA,CAWSTGGRGRTYEQYF,TGTGCCTGGAGTACTGGGGGGCGGGGGCGAACCTACGAGCAGTACTTC
TRBV5-1,NA,TRBJ2-3,TRBD1,CASMKGEHTGGTDTQYF,TGCGCCAGCATGAAGGGGGAGCATACAGGGGGCACAGATACGCAGTATTTT
TRBV14,NA,TRBJ1-2,TRBD1,CASSRRTGKGYTF,TGTGCCAGCAGCCGAAGGACAGGCAAAGGCTACACCTTC
TRBV14,NA,TRBJ2-3,NA,CASSRHLLLGGTQYF,TGTGCCAGCAGCCGGCACCTCTTACTAGGAGGTACGCAGTATTTT
TRBV28,NA,TRBJ1-2,NA,CASSFSRDNYGYTF,TGTGCCAGCAGTTTTAGCAGGGATAACTATGGCTACACCTTC
TRBV12-5,NA,TRBJ1-4,NA,CASGLAGGEKLFF,TGTGCTAGTGGTTTGGCGGGGGGTGAAAAACTGTTTTTT
TRBV5-1,once,TRBJ2-5,TRBD2,CASSSQGGETQYF,TGCGCCAGCAGCTCCCAGGGAGGGGAGACCCAGTACTTC
TRBV7-9,NA,TRBJ2-7,NA,CASSEQGSSYEQYF,TGTGCCAGCAGCGAACAGGGTAGCTCCTACGAGCAGTACTTC
TRBV5-1,once,TRBJ2-1,NA,CASSLQGNSYNEQFF,TGCGCCAGCAGCTTACAGGGCAACTCCTACAATGAGCAGTTCTTC
TRBV30,NA,TRBJ1-5,NA,CAWSLGARAWQPQHF,TGTGCCTGGAGTCTGGGGGCGAGGGCATGGCAGCCCCAGCATTTT
TRBV7-9,NA,TRBJ2-7,NA,CASSLGTVSYEQYF,TGTGCCAGCAGCTTAGGAACAGTCTCCTACGAGCAGTACTTC
TRBV7-3,NA,TRBJ2-3,TRBD2,CASSSNSLLAGGPDTQYF,TGTGCCAGCAGCTCGAACTCTCTACTAGCGGGGGGGCCCGATACGCAGTATTTT
TRBV18,NA,TRBJ2-7,NA,CASSPDQVYEQYF,TGTGCCAGCTCACCGGATCAGGTCTACGAGCAGTACTTC
TRBV11-2,NA,TRBJ2-7,TRBD2,CASSLALTPGTSTLYEQYF,TGTGCCAGCAGCTTAGCTCTCACCCCCGGGACTAGCACCCTCTACGAGCAGTACTTC
TRBV28,NA,TRBJ1-6,TRBD1,CASSLWGQGVSASPLHF,TGTGCCAGCAGTTTATGGGGACAGGGGGTATCTGCTTCACCCCTCCACTTT
TRBV5-1,NA,TRBJ2-1,TRBD2,CASTPIAGVNNEQFF,TGCGCCAGCACGCCAATAGCGGGGGTGAACAATGAGCAGTTCTTC
TRBV6-5,NA,TRBJ2-7,NA,CASSRAGSPIYEQYF,TGTGCCAGCAGTCGCGCCGGGTCTCCGATTTACGAGCAGTACTTC
TRBV7-3,NA,TRBJ2-1,TRBD2,CASSPSGRAFPNEQFF,TGTGCCAGCAGCCCTAGCGGGAGGGCCTTTCCGAATGAGCAGTTCTTC
TRBV9,NA,TRBJ2-7,NA,CASSAPPGAAPYEQYF,TGTGCCAGCAGCGCCCCTCCTGGGGCGGCTCCCTACGAGCAGTACTTC
TRBV27,NA,TRBJ2-7,TRBD2,CASSGPGGDEQYF,TGTGCCAGCAGTGGCCCGGGAGGTGACGAGCAGTACTTC
TRBV10-1,few,TRBJ2-5,TRBD2,CASSLGLAGVGETQYF,TGCGCCAGCAGTCTCGGACTAGCGGGAGTGGGGGAGACCCAGTACTTC
TRBV2,NA,TRBJ1-5,TRBD1,CASRGQGMRQPQHF,TGTGCCAGCAGGGGACAGGGAATGCGTCAGCCCCAGCATTTT
TRBV4-1,NA,TRBJ2-7,NA,CASSPVPSYEQYF,TGCGCCAGCAGCCCCGTCCCCTCCTACGAGCAGTACTTC
TRBV30,NA,TRBJ2-3,TRBD2,CAWRVSGAPDTQYF,TGTGCCTGGAGGGTTAGCGGGGCCCCAGATACGCAGTATTTT
TRBV5-6,once,TRBJ2-2,NA,CASSLWQPNTGELFF,TGTGCCAGCAGCTTGTGGCAACCCAACACCGGGGAGCTGTTTTTT
TRBV7-6,NA,TRBJ1-1,TRBD1,CASSQGGTEAFF,TGTGCCAGCAGCCAGGGGGGCACTGAAGCTTTCTTT
TRBV7-9,NA,TRBJ2-1,NA,CASITPGERIGEQFF,TGTGCCAGCATCACTCCCGGGGAGAGGATTGGGGAGCAGTTCTTC
TRBV6-5,once,TRBJ2-3,TRBD2,CASSRLAGPTDTQYF,TGTGCCAGCAGTCGACTAGCGGGACCCACAGATACGCAGTATTTT
TRBV10-3,NA,TRBJ2-7,TRBD2,CAISRPRLAGVFEQYF,TGTGCCATCTCGAGACCGAGACTAGCGGGAGTTTTCGAGCAGTACTTC
TRBV19,NA,TRBJ2-7,NA,CASSMLPGVYEQYF,TGTGCCAGTAGTATGCTTCCAGGGGTTTACGAGCAGTACTTC
TRBV5-6,NA,TRBJ2-1,NA,CASSLGSGKQFF,TGTGCCAGCAGCTTGGGTTCCGGGAAGCAGTTCTTC
TRBV6-1,NA,TRBJ2-1,NA,CASSDWRNEQFF,TGTGCCAGCAGTGACTGGAGAAATGAGCAGTTCTTC
TRBV14,NA,TRBJ1-2,TRBD1,CASRGWGQEGGYTF,TGTGCCAGCCGGGGATGGGGACAGGAGGGAGGCTACACCTTC
TRBV7-8,NA,TRBJ2-3,NA,CASSFPRTSTDTQYF,TGTGCCAGCAGCTTCCCTAGAACTAGCACAGATACGCAGTATTTT
TRBV2,NA,TRBJ1-2,TRBD1,CASSEGQVYGYTF,TGTGCCAGCAGTGAGGGACAGGTGTATGGCTACACCTTC
TRBV5-1,few,TRBJ2-1,NA,CASSLLVIGSLSYNEQFF,TGCGCCAGCAGCTTGCTGGTTATTGGCTCCCTCTCCTACAATGAGCAGTTCTTC
TRBV5-1,NA,TRBJ1-2,NA,CASSNLGVFGYTF,TGCGCCAGCAGTAATCTGGGAGTTTTTGGCTACACCTTC
TRBV28,NA,TRBJ2-7,NA,CASSLWGFWSLYEQYF,TGTGCCAGCAGTTTATGGGGTTTCTGGAGCCTATACGAGCAGTACTTC
TRBV6-6,NA,TRBJ1-1,NA,CASSQGGMVTEAFF,TGTGCCAGCAGTCAAGGGGGAATGGTTACTGAAGCTTTCTTT
TRBV19,NA,TRBJ2-6,TRBD1,CASSIPPGTGNVETLTF,TGTGCCAGTAGTATACCCCCCGGGACAGGGAATGTTGAGACCCTGACTTTC
TRBV2,NA,TRBJ1-2,TRBD1,CASRSRQGHNYGYTF,TGTGCCAGCAGATCCCGACAGGGGCACAACTATGGCTACACCTTC
TRBV18,NA,TRBJ2-7,TRBD2,CASSPPKTSGDIYEQYF,TGTGCCAGCTCACCACCGAAGACTAGCGGGGATATCTACGAGCAGTACTTC